These 9 T cell receptor beta chains share one sample of origin, sequenced in a study of PD-L1 blockade in urothelial cancer. The time point: pretreatment peripheral blood. The table came from immunoSEQ multiplex PCR; TCRdb's copy has only in-frame clones and leaves some out. The sample yields 49,000 or so clones, about four fifths seen once. This specimen consisted of PBMCs, obtained around atezolizumab (anti-PD-L1) treatment. All receptors derive from a man in his sixties or seventies with urothelial cancer.

The J gene is TRBJ2-7, the V gene TRBV6-5; D is perhaps TRBD1 (6 bases). The CDR3 length is 13 residues. Germline V gene lookup returns CDR1 MNHEY and CDR2 SVGAGI. V was cut by 2 bases and J by 3 bases, with 8 bases left in between. CDR3 sequence reads: CASSYTGSYEQYF. CDR3 DNA sequence: TGTGCCAGCAGTTACACAGGGAGCTACGAGCAGTACTTC.

The chain uses TRBV6-1 and TRBJ1-2; D possibly corresponds to TRBD1 (5 bases). The CDR3 totals 13 residues. Germline assignment: CDR1 MNHNS and CDR2 SASEGT. V lost 3 bases to trimming and J lost 7 bases, with 12 bases between them. Here the CDR3 DNA reads TGTGCCAGCAGTGACAGGGCGCGGCGTGGCTACACCTTC. Encoded protein: CASSDRARRGYTF.

This clone is a singleton in its sample. CDR3 bases: TGTGCCAGCAGCTTGTGGGGTAGCGGACTCACAGATACGCAGTATTTT. Translation: CASSLWGSGLTDTQYF. This chain uses TRBV5-4 with TRBJ2-3; perhaps TRBD2 as D (6 bases). V was pared by 1 base and J by 2 bases, with 14 bases between. CDR1 is SGHNT, CDR2 YYREEE, per germline (reference sequence). The CDR3 has 16 residues.

This clone was picked up a small number of times. The J gene is TRBJ1-2, the V gene TRBV5-4; 8 nucleotides agree with TRBD1. This CDR3 is built from 14 residues. The germline gives CDR1 SGHNT, CDR2 YYREEE (reference sequence). Trimming removed 3 bases from V and 8 bases from J; junction bases left unmatched: 9. The CDR3 is CASSWGTGYEGYTF. The CDR3 DNA is TGTGCCAGCAGCTGGGGGACAGGATATGAGGGCTACACCTTC.

The chain couples TRBV6-6 to TRBJ2-5; the D gene is possibly TRBD2 (5 bases). CDR3 length equals 13 residues. CDR1 is MNHNY, CDR2 SVGAGI, per germline (reference sequence). V gave up 10 bases and J gave up 7 bases, with 19 bases separating them. This CDR3 is CATAGRGLGTQYF. The CDR3, as DNA: TGTGCCACCGCCGGTAGAGGGCTGGGGACCCAGTACTTC.

The rearrangement joins TRBV19 to TRBJ2-3, with 9 bases that match TRBD1. The V gene's germline CDR1 is LNHDA and CDR2 SQIVND (reference sequence). This CDR3 is built from 14 residues. Unmatched junction bases numbered 4, after V lost 3 bases and J lost 6 bases. The CDR3 region is CASSMPGQGDTQYF. Written as DNA, the CDR3 is TGTGCCAGTAGTATGCCCGGACAGGGGGATACGCAGTATTTT.

The CDR3 DNA reads as TGTGCCAGCAGTTCCACCGGGCTAGCGTATGCCTACGAGCAGTACTTC. As protein: CASSSTGLAYAYEQYF. V and J are TRBV27 and TRBJ2-7; maybe TRBD2 (6 bases). Germline V gene lookup returns CDR1 MNHEY and CDR2 SMNVEV (reference sequence). CDR3 length: 16 residues. Trimming took off 4 bases at V and 2 bases at J, with 18 bases between the two ends.

This chain links TRBV30 with TRBJ2-7; perhaps TRBD2 as D (6 bases). The CDR3 has 12 amino acids. Germline V lookup: CDR1 GTSNPN, CDR2 SVGIG (reference sequence). Between the trimmed V and J ends, which lost 2 bases and 3 bases, there was a span of 8 bases. For the CDR3, the DNA is TGTGCCTGGAGTCGGGAGTTCTACGAGCAGTACTTC. It specifies CAWSREFYEQYF. The variable domain in full, with the rest retrieved from reference TRBV30 and TRBJ2-7, is SQTIHQWPATLVQPVGSPLSLECTVEGTSNPNLYWYRQAAGRGLQLLFYSVGIGQISSEVPQNLSASRPQDRQFILSSKKLLLSDSGFYLCAWSREFYEQYFGPGTRLTVT.

This chain joins TRBV6-5 and TRBJ2-7; no clear D. The germline V gene encodes CDR1 MNHEY and CDR2 SVGAGI. With 4 bases removed from V and 0 bases from J, the gap between germline ends came to 10 bases. The CDR3 has 14 amino acids. In DNA, the CDR3 is TGTGCCAGCAGTTTAGCTGTCAGCTCCTACGAGCAGTACTTC. This sequence encodes CASSLAVSSYEQYF.